One sample yielded the 14 T cell receptor beta chains listed below, sequenced in a study of T cell repertoires in cytomegalovirus infection. For these receptors, no antigen is known. Each CDR3 protein gets one entry after TCRdb re-called the reads with MiXCR. Here the sample spans about a million distinct CDR3 sequences, about a third being singletons. Material: cultured CD8+ T cells from PBMCs, obtained from culture after CMV antigen stimulation. These receptors all stem from a human donor in good health (CMV status not recorded). Some clones in this sample may be carry-over from other donors' samples.

This clonotype was seen only a few times. The rearrangement links TRBV12-3 or TRBV12-4 to TRBJ1-1; D is possibly TRBD1 (6 bases). CDR3 length: 15 residues. The V and J ends lost 7 bases and 10 bases respectively, with 25 bases between them. CDR3 loop: CASTFPGVPFSGAFF. The CDR3 bases are TGTGCCAGCACCTTCCCAGGGGTGCCCTTCTCGGGAGCTTTCTTT.

The sample holds a few counts of this clonotype. This chain connects TRBV20-1 to TRBJ1-4; D call uncertain. This CDR3 spans 19 amino acids. Germline-derived CDR1 and CDR2 are DFQATT and SNEGSKA (reference sequence). V lost 2 bases to trimming and J lost 4 bases, with 26 bases between them. The CDR3 DNA reads TGCAGTGCTAGAACCACCAACAGCCTCAAGAACTCGGTTAATGAAAAACTGTTTTTT. It translates to CSARTTNSLKNSVNEKLFF.

There are a few counts of this clonotype. The V and J genes are TRBV6-1 and TRBJ1-4; D may be TRBD1 (5 bases). The CDR3 contains 11 residues. Germline V gene data show CDR1 as MNHNS and CDR2 as SASEGT. The ends were cut back, 5 bases at V and 10 bases at J, with 8 bases in the middle. CDR3 in DNA: TGTGCCAGCAGTTCGGGGGGAAAACTGTTTTTT. Translating it yields CASSSGGKLFF.

This clonotype was seen only a few times. The chain joins TRBV6-5 to TRBJ2-1, with a possible D match to TRBD2 (7 bases). Trimming removed 0 bases at V and 6 bases at J, with 12 bases between. This CDR3 comprises 15 residues. Germline-derived CDR1 and CDR2 are MNHEY and SVGAGI. The DNA of the CDR3 is TGTGCCAGCAGTTACTCGGGGGGGGGCTTCAATGAGCAGTTCTTC. Translating gives CASSYSGGGFNEQFF.

This clonotype was found a few times. The chain combines TRBV6-6 with TRBJ1-1; the D is unclear. This CDR3 contains 9 residues. Germline V CDR1 and CDR2: MNHNY, SVGAGI (reference sequence). V gave up 10 bases and J gave up 2 bases, with 2 bases separating them. The CDR3 is CATNTEAFF. In DNA form, the CDR3 reads TGTGCCACAAACACTGAAGCTTTCTTT.

V gene TRBV7-4 combines with J gene TRBJ1-1; TRBD1 might be the D (6 bases). The germline V gene encodes CDR1 SGHVT and CDR2 SQSDAQ. The CDR3 runs to 17 residues. The V end lost 5 bases, the J end lost 1 base, and 20 bases lay between the germline ends. The CDR3 sequence is CASSLRGGGSSNTEAFF. CDR3 nucleotide sequence: TGTGCCAGCAGCCTACGGGGGGGGGGCTCGTCGAACACTGAAGCTTTCTTT.

At least ten counts were recorded for this clonotype. This chain connects TRBV7-2 to TRBJ1-3; D is ambiguous. This CDR3 is 14 amino acids long. V was trimmed by 4 bases and J by 0 bases, leaving 7 bases between them. Germline values: CDR1 SGHTA, CDR2 FQGNSA. CDR3 sequence reads: CASSSEASGNTIYF. The CDR3, as DNA: TGTGCCAGCAGCTCTGAGGCCTCTGGAAACACCATATATTTT.

This clonotype has only a few counts. V and J are TRBV4-1 and TRBJ2-1; D not resolved. V was shortened by 3 bases and J by 0 bases, with 12 bases between the two germline ends. This CDR3 spans 16 amino acids. From germline, CDR1 is MGHRA and CDR2 YSYEKL. The CDR3 sequence is CASSQLTSSSYNEQFF. The DNA for the CDR3 is TGCGCCAGCAGCCAGCTGACTTCCAGCTCCTACAATGAGCAGTTCTTC.

This clonotype was counted only a few times. The J gene is TRBJ2-1, the V gene TRBV5-6, with TRBD1 identical over 7 bases. The CDR3 runs to 15 residues. The germline V gene encodes CDR1 SGHDT and CDR2 YYEEEE. V lost 0 bases to trimming and J lost 7 bases; unmatched junction nucleotides: 7. In DNA, the CDR3 is TGTGCCAGCAGCTTGGGACAGGGATCCTTAAATGAGCAGTTCTTC. Translated, it gives CASSLGQGSLNEQFF.

The chain links TRBV4-2 to TRBJ2-3; D is unresolved. CDR3 length: 16 amino acids. V was clipped by 0 bases and J by 2 bases, with 12 bases between them. The germline V gene encodes CDR1 LGHNA and CDR2 YNFKEQ. CDR3 in amino acids: CASSQDMWRDTDTQYF. In DNA form, the CDR3 reads TGTGCCAGCAGCCAAGACATGTGGCGAGACACAGATACGCAGTATTTT.

The chain employs TRBV9 and TRBJ1-1, with 7 bases aligning to TRBD1. There are 14 residues in the CDR3. Germline CDR1 and CDR2: SGDLS and YYNGEE. J was trimmed by 3 bases and V by 3 bases; bases with no gene match: 5. The CDR3 DNA reads as TGTGCCAGCAGCGCTCAGGGGGTTGACACTGAAGCTTTCTTT. Translation gives CASSAQGVDTEAFF.

This clonotype was observed a handful of times. The chain carries TRBV29-1 and TRBJ2-7; 10 bases fit TRBD1. This CDR3 comprises 12 residues. The germline CDR1 and CDR2 sequences are SQVTM and ANQGSEA. With V trimmed by 7 bases and J by 5 bases, 5 bases remained unmatched. CDR3 sequence reads: CSGLGQGNEQYV. The CDR3 DNA is TGCAGCGGCCTGGGACAGGGGAACGAGCAGTACGTC.

The chain recombines TRBV7-9 with TRBJ2-3, with D possibly matching TRBD2 (6 bases). CDR3 length: 14 residues. Trimming cost V 5 bases and J 9 bases, with 18 bases left between them. Germline CDR1 is SEHNR and CDR2 is FQNEAQ (reference sequence). CDR3 residues: CASSRGSHIDTQYF. In DNA form, the CDR3 reads TGTGCCAGCAGCCGGGGGTCGCACATAGACACGCAGTATTTT.

V gene TRBV7-6 combines with J gene TRBJ2-2, with 8 bases matching TRBD2. In germline, CDR1 is SGHVS, CDR2 FNYEAQ. This CDR3 region has 18 residues. Trimming cost V 1 base and J 0 bases; bases outside gene matches: 7. The DNA of the CDR3 is TGTGCCAGCAGCTTAGATGGATTAGCGGGGCCGAACACCGGGGAGCTGTTTTTT. This sequence encodes CASSLDGLAGPNTGELFF.